In its sample, the clone carrying this TCR beta chain was seen a few times. This sample was taken from a study of CD8 T cells in ankylosing spondylitis. TCRdb itself ran the 5' RACE reads through MiXCR, one entry per CDR3 protein. This sample has roughly 190,000 distinct CDR3 sequences, with 9.5% to 15% found just once. CDR1 is SEHNR, CDR2 FQNEAQ, per germline (reference sequence). This CDR3 spans 12 amino acids. V was cut by 3 bases and J by 7 bases, with 9 bases left in between. This chain joins TRBV7-9 and TRBJ1-1; possibly TRBD1 for D (5 bases). This clonotype was obtained from a male donor with ankylosing spondylitis or in good health (not recorded which). The sequenced sample was blood, either unsorted or a sorted T cell fraction (not recorded which). The CDR3 sequence is CASSLGLLEAFF. CDR3 nucleotides: TGTGCCAGCAGCTTGGGACTCCTTGAAGCTTTCTTT.